This TCR beta chain was sequenced for a study of CD8+CD57+ T cells in acquired aplastic anemia. For the study at large: DNA recovered from sorted CD4+ and CD8+ cells had a mean of approximately 3.4 ug.

Looked up from germline, CDR1 is WNHNN and CDR2 is SYGVQD (reference sequence). Trimming removed 6 bases at V and 7 bases at J, with 13 bases between. The CDR3 sequence is 14 residues long. Findings of the study overall: Fewer than 30 shared CD8+ CDR3s appeared highly expressed within patients' immunodominant clones. Patients were compared with controls for CD8+ Simpson's diversity, and no significant difference emerged.

About this clonotype: The antigen is not known.

Genomic DNA served as template for TCR beta VDJ and CDR3 profiling. Via MiXCR, TCRdb re-called the reads, giving one row per CDR3 protein. The top ten clones hold less than 9.5% of a sample with 300,000 or so distinct CDR3 sequences, approximately 57% of them seen once. The source material was sorted CD4+, CD8+, or CD8+CD57+ T cells (not recorded which) from PBMCs. This TCR derives from a human donor with severe aplastic anemia or a healthy control (not recorded which). The chain employs TRBV10-1 and TRBJ1-6; D gene unclear. The CDR3 DNA reads TGCGCCAGCAGACCCCCGGACCCAAATTCACCCCTCCACTTT. Its translation: CASRPPDPNSPLHF.